This T cell receptor beta chain was sequenced during a study of blood T cell repertoires in COVID-19. The wider study: Italy, Spain and the United States were the sources of the convalescent and acute COVID-19 samples. T cells, B-cell-depleted T cells, or PBMCs provided the cDNA or gDNA that served as material.

Authors' analysis steps: Quantification of nucleated cells was approximated via reference gene primer amplification. This table comes from immunoSEQ multiplex PCR, and its TCRdb copy is limited to in-frame clones, with some not included. V and J calls and clone size are as listed in that table; D and trimming were resolved from the DNA. The repertoire consists of some 200,000 clones, with 88% occurring once and the leading ten covering just over 2.5%. In terms of age and location, participants ranged from roughly 18 to 95 years and lived in approximately 24 US areas. Looked up from germline, CDR1 is SGHRS and CDR2 is YFSETQ. V lost 3 bases and J lost 4, with 13 bases in between. The CDR3 is made up of 14 amino acids.

This TCR was recovered from a woman aged 25 to 39 who had recovered from COVID-19. The chain couples TRBV5-1 to TRBJ1-1; D unresolved. Sequencing input: PBMCs or T cells enriched from blood (not recorded which). CDR3 nucleotides: TGCGCCAGCAGCTCCTACGGCCGGGGCACTGAAGCTTTCTTT. This codes for CASSSYGRGTEAFF. Complete variable domain (other parts from reference TRBV5-1 and TRBJ1-1): KAGVTQTPRYLIKTRGQQVTLSCSPISGHRSVSWYQQTPGQGLQFLFEYFSETQRNKGNFPGRFSGRQFSNSRSEMNVSTLELGDSALYLCASSSYGRGTEAFFGQGTRLTVV.